This T cell receptor beta chain was profiled in a study of regulatory T cells in long-lasting Graves disease. Construction of TCR beta libraries relied on iRepertoire HTBI primers and on Arm-PCR targeting CDR3 regions. TCRdb re-called the multiplex PCR reads through MiXCR, storing one row per CDR3 protein. The top ten hold roughly 17% of the sample, which has 440,000 or so distinct CDR3 sequences, more than 13% seen once. There are many counts of this clonotype. Its target is not known. Time point indicated: newly diagnosed GD, antithyroid drugs for less than 3 months. PBMC RNA was the source of the TCR library. Study-level points and caveats: Newly diagnosed disease favored TRBV20-1 and TRBJ2-1 over persistent disease.

V lost 4 bases to trimming and J lost 3 bases, with 13 bases between them. The germline gives CDR1 SGHDT, CDR2 YYEEEE. CDR3 size: 14 residues. The same specimen was also included in a second study, on T cells in Graves' hyperthyroidism and ophthalmopathy. That paper notes: The TCR CDR3 was amplified in a first-round RT-PCR using the HTBI primer set. Most clonotypes expanded in thyroid above 0.001 were likewise present in blood.

The TCR sequence derives from a woman aged 25 to 45 with Graves disease. The chain couples TRBV5-6 to TRBJ2-5; D is ambiguous. This specimen was peripheral blood mononuclear cells (PBMCs), taken at new diagnosis, from a patient treated with antithyroid drugs. In DNA, the CDR3 is TGTGCCAGCAGCCCCGGACCTAACAAAGAGACCCAGTACTTC. It is translated as CASSPGPNKETQYF.